This entry lists 21 T cell receptor beta chains sequenced from one sample in a study of identical twins. From the 5' RACE reads, TCRdb called clonotypes with MiXCR, one entry per CDR3 protein. The sample lists 310,000 or so distinct CDR3 sequences, 6.5% to 9.5% occurring once. These same records also appear under a second study, on yellow fever vaccine responses in identical twins.

What was sequenced was memory (CD45RO+) T cells sorted from blood. The receptors originated from a woman aged 18-30 years in good health.

This clonotype appeared a few times. The rearrangement links TRBV5-5 to TRBJ1-5; no firm D call. Trimming stripped 0 bases from V and 0 bases from J, with 10 bases between. The CDR3 has 16 amino acids. CDR1 is SGHKS, CDR2 YYEKEE, per germline (reference sequence). CDR3 nucleotides: TGTGCCAGCAGCTTGGGGGCAGTGAATAGCAATCAGCCCCAGCATTTT. Its translation is CASSLGAVNSNQPQHF. Filled out from reference TRBV5-5 and TRBJ1-5, the complete variable domain reads DAGVTQSPTHLIKTRGQQVTLRCSPISGHKSVSWYQQVLGQGPQFIFQYYEKEERGRGNFPDRFSARQFPNYSSELNVNALLLGDSALYLCASSLGAVNSNQPQHFGDGTRLSIL.

There are many counts of this clonotype. The rearrangement uses TRBV7-9 and TRBJ1-6; D not certain. The length of the CDR3 is 11 residues. Germline loops: CDR1 SEHNR, CDR2 FQNEAQ (reference sequence). Trimming removed 5 bases at V and 13 bases at J, with 9 bases between. CDR3 DNA sequence: TGTGCCAGCAGCCCCGGCGGGCCCCTCCACTTT. Residues: CASSPGGPLHF.

Only a few counts were recorded for this clonotype. The rearrangement uses TRBV6-1 and TRBJ2-1; a weak D match, TRBD1 (5 bases). V lost 8 bases, J lost 6 bases, and 17 bases lay in between. CDR3 size: 14 residues. CDR1 is MNHNS, CDR2 SASEGT, per germline. The CDR3 sequence: CASGLGLGANEQFF. CDR3 coding DNA: TGTGCCAGCGGGTTGGGGTTAGGGGCCAATGAGCAGTTCTTC.

This clonotype was seen many times. The chain carries TRBV10-3 and TRBJ2-5; D not certain. V lost 3 bases and J lost 5, with 7 bases in between. This CDR3 spans 12 amino acids. Germline assignment: CDR1 ENHRY and CDR2 SYGVKD. CDR3 loop: CAISEEWETQYF. DNA for the CDR3: TGTGCCATCAGTGAAGAATGGGAGACCCAGTACTTC.

The chain links TRBV7-6 to TRBJ1-1, with TRBD1 as a possible D gene (6 bases). The CDR3 extends over 14 amino acids. The V gene lost 5 bases and the J gene lost 1 base, with 11 bases spanning the gap. The germline gives CDR1 SGHVS, CDR2 FNYEAQ. In nucleotides, the CDR3 is TGTGCCAGCAGCATGGGGACACAGAACACTGAAGCTTTCTTT. This codes for CASSMGTQNTEAFF.

The V and J genes are TRBV20-1 and TRBJ1-6; D is possibly TRBD1 (6 bases). The CDR3 extends over 14 amino acids. Germline assignment: CDR1 DFQATT and CDR2 SNEGSKA (reference sequence). The germline V and J ends were trimmed by 5 bases and 10 bases, with 18 bases remaining between them. CDR3 sequence reads: CSASRSPGESPLHF. The CDR3 DNA reads as TGCAGTGCTTCCCGGTCCCCAGGGGAATCACCCCTCCACTTT.

This sequence joins TRBV6-2 or TRBV6-3 and TRBJ1-1, with D possibly TRBD1 on 6 matching bases. V was trimmed by 2 bases and J by 6 bases, leaving 16 bases between them. CDR1 is MNHEY, CDR2 SVGEGT, per germline. The CDR3 runs 15 residues. CDR3 loop: CASSYPHTGKAEAFF. CDR3 bases: TGTGCCAGCAGTTACCCTCATACAGGGAAGGCTGAAGCTTTCTTT.

This clonotype was observed a few times. V is TRBV28 and J is TRBJ2-7; 8 nucleotides agree with TRBD1. Germline CDR1 MDHEN, CDR2 SYDVKM. V lost 6 bases, J lost 4 bases, and 5 bases stayed unmatched. The CDR3 is 13 residues long. The CDR3 loop is CASRSGGAYEQYF. In nucleotides, the CDR3 is TGTGCCAGCAGGTCAGGGGGCGCGTACGAGCAGTACTTC.

Ten or more counts support this clonotype. The chain links TRBV28 to TRBJ2-2; no clear D gene. CDR1 and CDR2 (germline): MDHEN, SYDVKM. This CDR3 is built from 13 residues. V lost 6 bases, J lost 3 bases, and 8 bases lay in between. The CDR3 DNA reads TGTGCCAGCAGGAACGGTCACACCGGGGAGCTGTTTTTT. Translation: CASRNGHTGELFF.

This clonotype was counted ten times or more. The chain joins TRBV3-1 to TRBJ2-1, with unresolved D. Germline V gene lookup returns CDR1 LGHDT and CDR2 YNNKEL (reference sequence). Trimming pared 2 bases from V and 9 bases from J, leaving 14 bases between. The CDR3 sequence is 14 residues long. The CDR3 sequence: CASSQSLVRSEQFF. The CDR3 bases are TGTGCCAGCAGCCAATCCCTAGTCAGGAGTGAGCAGTTCTTC.

This clonotype was counted ten times or more. The chain carries TRBV25-1 and TRBJ2-4; 12 bases line up with TRBD2. Losses at the gene ends were 3 bases for V and 0 bases for J; bases not matched to a gene: 6. Per the germline V gene, CDR1 is MGHDK and CDR2 is SYGVNS. The CDR3 extends over 18 amino acids. The CDR3 DNA reads as TGTGCCAGCAGTGAGGGGACTAGCGGGTTACTAGCCAAAAACATTCAGTACTTC. Translated: CASSEGTSGLLAKNIQYF.

This clonotype was detected only a few times. The V call is TRBV7-9, the J call TRBJ1-1; no definite D call. The germline CDR1 and CDR2 sequences are SEHNR and FQNEAQ (reference sequence). The CDR3 is 16 residues long. V gave up 5 bases and J gave up 0 bases, with 16 bases separating them. The CDR3 region is CASSPALLGMNTEAFF. The CDR3, as DNA: TGTGCCAGCAGCCCCGCCCTCCTGGGGATGAACACTGAAGCTTTCTTT.

The rearrangement links TRBV11-1 to TRBJ2-5; tentatively, D is TRBD2 (5 bases). V was cut by 1 base and J by 5 bases, with 23 bases left in between. The CDR3 length is 18 residues. Germline V gene lookup returns CDR1 SGHAT and CDR2 FQDESV (reference sequence). The CDR3 protein is CASSLVFAQAARGETQYF. In DNA, the CDR3 is TGTGCCAGCAGCTTAGTTTTCGCGCAGGCTGCTCGAGGGGAGACCCAGTACTTC.

This clonotype came up many times. The chain has TRBV5-1 and TRBJ2-5; D not certain. CDR1 is SGHRS, CDR2 YFSETQ, per germline. This CDR3 is built from 14 residues. Between the trimmed V and J ends, which lost 0 bases and 0 bases, there was a span of 6 bases. CDR3 amino acids: CASSLAANQETQYF. In DNA, the CDR3 is TGCGCCAGCAGCTTGGCGGCAAACCAAGAGACCCAGTACTTC.

This clonotype was seen a few times. V gene TRBV12-3 or TRBV12-4 combines with J gene TRBJ1-2, with no clear D. The CDR3 contains 17 residues. The ends were cut back, 2 bases at V and 6 bases at J, with 22 bases in the middle. The CDR3 here is CASSLIYGMAQPNGYTF. CDR3 coding DNA: TGTGCCAGCAGTTTAATCTACGGAATGGCGCAACCAAATGGCTACACCTTC.

There are many counts of this clonotype. The CDR3 coding sequence is TGTGCGGGCGGGGGGGTTGTAAATGAGCAGTTCTTC. This translates into CAGGGVVNEQFF. The genes are TRBV6-1 and TRBJ2-1; 9 nucleotides match TRBD2. CDR1 and CDR2 (germline): MNHNS, SASEGT. The CDR3 is 12 residues long.

This clonotype came up many times. The chain uses TRBV28 and TRBJ2-5; D is undetermined. There are 14 residues in the CDR3. V was cut by 3 bases and J by 2 bases, with 10 bases left in between. Germline-derived CDR1 and CDR2 are MDHEN and SYDVKM. The CDR3 region has the DNA TGTGCCAGCAGTTTCGCCCAGGAACAAGAGACCCAGTACTTC. Translating gives CASSFAQEQETQYF.

There are many counts of this clonotype. CDR3: CASSGGLAGAEQFF. CDR3 nucleotides: TGTGCCAGCAGCGGTGGACTAGCGGGAGCTGAGCAGTTCTTC. The rearrangement joins TRBV5-6 to TRBJ2-1, with TRBD2 matching over 13 bases. V shed 4 bases and J 9 bases; nucleotides not matched to a gene: 4. The CDR3 has 14 residues. Germline assignment: CDR1 SGHDT and CDR2 YYEEEE.

The chain is built from TRBV11-2 and TRBJ2-7, with 7 bases aligning to TRBD2. The junction had 4 bases not matched to a gene; V was cut back by 3 bases and J by 2 bases. The CDR3 is 14 amino acids. Germline values: CDR1 SGHAT, CDR2 FQNNGV. The CDR3 DNA reads TGTGCCAGCAGCTTCTTGGGAGGGCCCTACGAGCAGTACGTC. Its protein is CASSFLGGPYEQYV.

This clonotype was found a few times. The V gene is TRBV19, the J gene TRBJ1-1, with D uncertain. The CDR3 totals 13 residues. Germline-derived CDR1 and CDR2 are LNHDA and SQIVND (reference sequence). Trimming removed 3 bases at V and 1 base at J, with 6 bases between. In DNA form, the CDR3 reads TGTGCCAGTAGTATCTGGGAGAACACTGAAGCTTTCTTT. As protein: CASSIWENTEAFF.

This clonotype was found many times. The chain employs TRBV20-1 and TRBJ1-1; no definite D call. V was clipped by 4 bases and J by 0 bases, with 12 bases between them. The CDR3 has 14 amino acids. The germline CDR1 and CDR2 sequences are DFQATT and SNEGSKA (reference sequence). The CDR3 sequence: CSATGEWMNTEAFF. In DNA, the CDR3 is TGCAGTGCTACGGGCGAATGGATGAACACTGAAGCTTTCTTT.